This T cell receptor beta chain was documented in a study of technical replicates of blood from several donors. Generated by immunoSEQ multiplex PCR, the TCRdb table keeps only in-frame clones and is missing some. This table has some 80,000 clones, 97% appearing once. Sample: T cells isolated from PBMCs. The source of this sequence is a human donor in good health.

The DNA for the CDR3 is TGTGCCAGCAGTTTTTCGGGGGAGCAGTACTTC. Translating gives CASSFSGEQYF. The chain links TRBV27 to TRBJ2-7; the D gene is possibly TRBD2 (5 bases). Between the trimmed V and J ends, which lost 3 bases and 7 bases, there was a span of 7 bases. The CDR3 covers 11 residues. Germline V gene data show CDR1 as MNHEY and CDR2 as SMNVEV (reference sequence).